The 10 T cell receptor beta chains in this list originate from one sample, sequenced in a study of blood T cell repertoires in COVID-19. Clones were read by immunoSEQ multiplex PCR, and TCRdb kept only the in-frame ones, dropping some. The data contain around 200,000 clones, roughly 83% of them seen just once; the ten biggest clones take up around 3.5%. Sequenced material: PBMCs or T cells enriched from blood (not recorded which). These receptor sequences come from a woman under 40 who had recovered from COVID-19.

CDR3 coding DNA: TGTGCCAGCAGCTTAGTTGGCGGGAAGCAGTTCTTC. Translated, it gives CASSLVGGKQFF. The rearrangement joins TRBV7-3 to TRBJ2-1, with D possibly TRBD2 on 6 matching bases. With 2 bases removed from V and 11 bases from J, the gap between germline ends came to 10 bases. The germline CDR1 and CDR2 sequences are SGHTA and FQGTGA. The CDR3 has 12 residues.

The chain carries TRBV27 and TRBJ1-5, with D hard to call. Germline V gene sequence: CDR1 MNHEY, CDR2 SMNVEV (reference sequence). This CDR3 is 14 amino acids long. V shed 6 bases and J shed 5 bases, with 14 bases lying between them. CDR3 DNA: TGTGCCAGCAGGATGGGCCTCGGGGATCAGCCCCAGCATTTT. Translated, it gives CASRMGLGDQPQHF.

This clone came up once. V gene TRBV6-4 combines with J gene TRBJ2-5; 7 nucleotides align to TRBD2. The J segment lost 7 bases and the V segment lost 1 base, leaving 6 bases of the junction unmatched. CDR1 MRHNA and CDR2 SNTAGT come from the germline V gene. The CDR3 covers 14 residues. In nucleotides, the CDR3 is TGTGCCAGCAGTGACTTGCGGGAGTGGGGGACCCAGTACTTC. Translated, it gives CASSDLREWGTQYF.

V is TRBV2 and J is TRBJ2-5; 9 nucleotides align to TRBD2. After removal of 0 bases from V and 10 bases from J, the junction contained 12 bases not matched to a gene. The germline V gene has CDR1 SNHLY and CDR2 FYNNEI. The CDR3 is 16 residues long. The CDR3 nucleotides are TGTGCCAGCAGTGAAGCGCGGGCTAGCGGGATGAGAGGCCAGTACTTC. Protein sequence: CASSEARASGMRGQYF.

The chain combines TRBV5-6 with TRBJ2-1; 7 bases agree with TRBD1. Germline-derived CDR1 and CDR2 are SGHDT and YYEEEE. This CDR3 is built from 15 residues. V lost 3 bases to trimming and J lost 0 bases; unmatched junction nucleotides: 3. CDR3 in amino acids: CASSSTGSSYNEQFF. The CDR3 region has the DNA TGTGCCAGCAGCTCGACAGGGAGCTCCTACAATGAGCAGTTCTTC.

The chain combines TRBV19 with TRBJ1-5; TRBD1 is a possible D gene (6 bases). This CDR3 has 16 residues. Germline V gene data show CDR1 as LNHDA and CDR2 as SQIVND (reference sequence). V was clipped by 7 bases and J by 6 bases, with 22 bases between them. The CDR3 coding sequence is TGTGCCAGTAATAAAGGATCAGGGGTTAAGGGTCAGCCCCAGCATTTT. It specifies CASNKGSGVKGQPQHF. The variable domain in full, completed from reference TRBV19 and TRBJ1-5, reads DGGITQSPKYLFRKEGQNVTLSCEQNLNHDAMYWYRQDPGQGLRLIYYSQIVNDFQKGDIAEGYSVSREKKESFPLTVTSAQKNPTAFYLCASNKGSGVKGQPQHFGDGTRLSIL.

This sequence joins TRBV3-1 (or the pseudogene TRBV3-2) and TRBJ2-2; D might be TRBD2 (5 bases). Germline V gene sequence: CDR1 LGHDT, CDR2 YNNKEL (reference sequence). V lost 4 bases and J 7 bases, leaving 10 bases between the germline ends. CDR3 length: 13 amino acids. This CDR3 is CASSPGAVGELFF. CDR3 in DNA: TGTGCCAGCAGCCCCGGAGCGGTCGGGGAGCTGTTTTTT.

The chain is built from TRBV5-4 and TRBJ2-1, with D possibly TRBD2 on 5 matching bases. The CDR3 contains 16 residues. V gave up 2 bases and J gave up 4 bases, with 16 bases separating them. Germline CDR1 is SGHNT and CDR2 is YYREEE (reference sequence). The CDR3 bases are TGTGCCAGCAGCTTCTCACAAACTCGGACTTACAATGAGCAGTTCTTC. Its translation is CASSFSQTRTYNEQFF.

J is TRBJ2-1 and V is TRBV5-5; maybe TRBD1 (6 bases). The length of the CDR3 is 15 residues. V shed 4 bases and J shed 2 bases, with 13 bases lying between them. Germline V gene data show CDR1 as SGHKS and CDR2 as YYEKEE (reference sequence). The CDR3 sequence is CASSHDRPPYNEQFF. CDR3 in DNA: TGTGCCAGCAGCCATGACAGGCCGCCCTACAATGAGCAGTTCTTC.

This chain links TRBV9 with TRBJ2-1, with 7 bases that match TRBD1. Looked up from germline, CDR1 is SGDLS and CDR2 is YYNGEE. The ends lost 5 bases at V and 3 bases at J; junction bases unmatched: 5. The CDR3 extends over 14 amino acids. The CDR3 DNA is TGTGCCAGCAGTCCGGGACAGAACTACAATGAGCAGTTCTTC. Translated, it gives CASSPGQNYNEQFF.